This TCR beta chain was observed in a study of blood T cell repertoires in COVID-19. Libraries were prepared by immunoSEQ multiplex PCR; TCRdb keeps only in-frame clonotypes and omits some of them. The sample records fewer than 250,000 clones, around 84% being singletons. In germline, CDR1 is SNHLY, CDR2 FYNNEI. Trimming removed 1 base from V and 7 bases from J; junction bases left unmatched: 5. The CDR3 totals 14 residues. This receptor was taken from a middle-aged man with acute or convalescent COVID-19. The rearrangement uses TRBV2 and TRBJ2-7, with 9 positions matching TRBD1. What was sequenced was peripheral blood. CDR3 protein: CASSEDRGLREQYF. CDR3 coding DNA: TGTGCCAGCAGTGAAGACAGGGGGCTGAGGGAGCAGTACTTC.